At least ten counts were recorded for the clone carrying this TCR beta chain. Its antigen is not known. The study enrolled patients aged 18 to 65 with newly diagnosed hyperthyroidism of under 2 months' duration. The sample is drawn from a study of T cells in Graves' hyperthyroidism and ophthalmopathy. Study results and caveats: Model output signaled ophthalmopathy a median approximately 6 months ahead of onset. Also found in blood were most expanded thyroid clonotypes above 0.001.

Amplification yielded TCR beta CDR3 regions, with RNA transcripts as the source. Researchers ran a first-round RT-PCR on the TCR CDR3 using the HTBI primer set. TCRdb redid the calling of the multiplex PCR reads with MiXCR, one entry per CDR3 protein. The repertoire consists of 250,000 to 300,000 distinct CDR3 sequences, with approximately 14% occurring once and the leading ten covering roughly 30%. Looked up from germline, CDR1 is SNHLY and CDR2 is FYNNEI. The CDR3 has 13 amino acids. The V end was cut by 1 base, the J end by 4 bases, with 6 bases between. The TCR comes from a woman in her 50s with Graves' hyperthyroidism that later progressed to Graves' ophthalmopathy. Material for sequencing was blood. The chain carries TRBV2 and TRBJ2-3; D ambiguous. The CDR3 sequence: CASSEGIADTQYF. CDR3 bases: TGTGCCAGCAGTGAAGGTATAGCAGATACGCAGTATTTT.